Listed here are 4 T cell receptor beta chains from one sample, sequenced in a study of radiation and T cells in renal cell carcinoma. Assay: immunoSEQ multiplex PCR; the TCRdb copy retains only in-frame clones and omits some. The sample has approximately 110,000 clones; roughly four fifths are singletons. This sample's time point: baseline pretreatment blood. The treatment here: 15 Gy SBRT to primary tumor, nephrectomy 4 weeks later. Source: blood, taken from a patient whose treatment included radiotherapy and nephrectomy. All receptors derive from a woman aged 60-70 years with renal cell carcinoma.

The chain recombines TRBV5-1 with TRBJ2-2; TRBD2 matches at 12 bases. The CDR3 sequence is 15 residues long. With V trimmed by 6 bases and J by 2 bases, 2 bases remained unmatched. Per germline, CDR1 SGHRS and CDR2 YFSETQ. The CDR3 DNA reads as TGCGCCAGCACGACTAGCGGGAGTAACACCGGGGAGCTGTTTTTT. Protein sequence: CASTTSGSNTGELFF.

The chain links TRBV5-1 to TRBJ2-5; D call uncertain. CDR3 size: 14 residues. Germline loops: CDR1 SGHRS, CDR2 YFSETQ. Trimming shortened V by 4 bases and J by 2 bases, and 12 bases separated the two germline ends. CDR3 protein: CASSLPQIQETQYF. The CDR3 DNA reads as TGCGCCAGCAGCCTTCCCCAGATACAAGAGACCCAGTACTTC.

The count of this clone is one. The rearrangement joins TRBV2 to TRBJ2-7, with 9 bases identical to TRBD1. CDR1 is SNHLY and CDR2 is FYNNEI in the germline V gene. After removal of 7 bases from V and 5 bases from J, the junction contained 3 bases not matched to a gene. This CDR3 is built from 12 residues. CDR3 DNA sequence: TGTGCCAGCACCGGGACAGGGAACGAGCAGTACTTC. This gives the protein CASTGTGNEQYF. The variable domain in full, with the rest retrieved from reference TRBV2 and TRBJ2-7, is EPEVTQTPSHQVTQMGQEVILRCVPISNHLYFYWYRQILGQKVEFLVSFYNNEISEKSEIFDDQFSVERPDGSNFTLKIRSTKLEDSAMYFCASTGTGNEQYFGPGTRLTVT.

The chain is built from TRBV27 and TRBJ1-2; possibly TRBD1 for D (6 bases). Germline-derived CDR1 and CDR2 are MNHEY and SMNVEV (reference sequence). CDR3 size: 14 residues. V lost 2 bases, J lost 7 bases, and 14 bases lay in between. The CDR3 is CASSLGGRGGGYTF. CDR3 coding DNA: TGTGCCAGCAGTTTAGGAGGCAGAGGGGGTGGCTACACCTTC.